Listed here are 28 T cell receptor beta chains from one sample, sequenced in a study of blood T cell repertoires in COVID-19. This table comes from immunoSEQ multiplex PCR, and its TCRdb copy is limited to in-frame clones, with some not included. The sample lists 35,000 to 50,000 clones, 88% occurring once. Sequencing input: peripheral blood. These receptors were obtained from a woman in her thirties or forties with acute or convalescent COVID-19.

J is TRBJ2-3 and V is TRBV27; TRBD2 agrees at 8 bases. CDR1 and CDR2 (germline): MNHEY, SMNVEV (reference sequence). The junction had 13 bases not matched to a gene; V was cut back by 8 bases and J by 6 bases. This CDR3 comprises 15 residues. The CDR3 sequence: CASERGGGFGDTQYF. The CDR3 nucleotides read TGTGCCAGCGAAAGGGGCGGGGGGTTTGGGGATACGCAGTATTTT.

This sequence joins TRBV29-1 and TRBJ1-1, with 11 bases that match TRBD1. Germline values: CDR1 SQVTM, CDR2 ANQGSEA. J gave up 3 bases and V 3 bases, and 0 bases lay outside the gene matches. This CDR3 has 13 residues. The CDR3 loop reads CSVEGQGDTEAFF. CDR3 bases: TGCAGCGTTGAGGGACAGGGGGACACTGAAGCTTTCTTT.

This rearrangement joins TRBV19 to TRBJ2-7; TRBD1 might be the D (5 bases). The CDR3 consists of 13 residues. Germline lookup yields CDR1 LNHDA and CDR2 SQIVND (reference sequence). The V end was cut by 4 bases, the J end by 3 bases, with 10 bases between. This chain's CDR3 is CASSKGNNYEQYF. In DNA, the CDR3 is TGTGCCAGTAGTAAGGGGAATAACTACGAGCAGTACTTC.

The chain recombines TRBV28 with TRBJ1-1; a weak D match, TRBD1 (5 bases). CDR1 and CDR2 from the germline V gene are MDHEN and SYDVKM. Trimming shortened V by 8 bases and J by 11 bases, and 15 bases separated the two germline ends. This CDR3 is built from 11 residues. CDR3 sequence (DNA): TGTGCCAGCTTATACCGGGACTGGGCTTTCTTT. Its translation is CASLYRDWAFF.

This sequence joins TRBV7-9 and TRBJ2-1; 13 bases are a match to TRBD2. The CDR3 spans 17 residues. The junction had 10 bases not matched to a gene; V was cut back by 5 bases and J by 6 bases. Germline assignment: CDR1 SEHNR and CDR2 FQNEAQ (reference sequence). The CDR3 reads CASSPGTGTSGVNEQFF. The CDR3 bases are TGTGCCAGCAGCCCAGGGACCGGGACTAGCGGGGTCAATGAGCAGTTCTTC.

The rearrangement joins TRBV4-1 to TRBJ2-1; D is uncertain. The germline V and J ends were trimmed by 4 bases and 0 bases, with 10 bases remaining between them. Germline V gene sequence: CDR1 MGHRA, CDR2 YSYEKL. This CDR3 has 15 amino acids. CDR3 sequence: CASSPLFSSYNEQFF. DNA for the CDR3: TGCGCCAGCAGCCCCCTATTTAGCTCCTACAATGAGCAGTTCTTC.

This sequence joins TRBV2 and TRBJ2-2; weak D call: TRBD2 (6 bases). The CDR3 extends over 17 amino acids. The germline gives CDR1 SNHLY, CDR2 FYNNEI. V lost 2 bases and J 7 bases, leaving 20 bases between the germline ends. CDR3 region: CASSESARFAGGGELFF. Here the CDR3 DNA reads TGTGCCAGCAGTGAATCAGCGCGGTTCGCCGGGGGCGGGGAGCTGTTTTTT. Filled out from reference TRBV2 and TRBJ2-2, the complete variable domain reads EPEVTQTPSHQVTQMGQEVILRCVPISNHLYFYWYRQILGQKVEFLVSFYNNEISEKSEIFDDQFSVERPDGSNFTLKIRSTKLEDSAMYFCASSESARFAGGGELFFGEGSRLTVL.

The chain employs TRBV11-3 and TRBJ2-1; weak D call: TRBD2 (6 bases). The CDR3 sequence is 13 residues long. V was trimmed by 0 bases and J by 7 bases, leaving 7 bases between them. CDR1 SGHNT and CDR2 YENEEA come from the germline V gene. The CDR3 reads CASSLDGRNEQFF. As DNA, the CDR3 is TGTGCCAGCAGCTTAGATGGGAGGAATGAGCAGTTCTTC.

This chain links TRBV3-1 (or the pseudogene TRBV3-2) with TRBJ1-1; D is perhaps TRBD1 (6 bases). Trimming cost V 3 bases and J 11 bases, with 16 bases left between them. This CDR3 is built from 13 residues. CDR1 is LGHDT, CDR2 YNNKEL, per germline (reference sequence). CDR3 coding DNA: TGTGCCAGCAGCCAGTCTATAACAGGGAGCGCTTTCTTT. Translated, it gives CASSQSITGSAFF.

In DNA form, the CDR3 reads TGTGCCATCAGTAGCGGGGATAGCACAGATACGCAGTATTTT. Translation gives CAISSGDSTDTQYF. The chain combines TRBV10-3 with TRBJ2-3, with TRBD2 identical over 7 bases. V was clipped by 5 bases and J by 0 bases; unmatched bases: 2. CDR1 and CDR2 (germline): ENHRY, SYGVKD. The CDR3 totals 14 residues.

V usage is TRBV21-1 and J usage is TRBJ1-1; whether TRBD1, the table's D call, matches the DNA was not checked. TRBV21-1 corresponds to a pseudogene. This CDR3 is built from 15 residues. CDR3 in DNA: TGTGCCAGCAGCCCAGGGGGTCTCTGGGGCACTGAAGCTTTCTTT. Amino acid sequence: CASSPGGLWGTEAFF.

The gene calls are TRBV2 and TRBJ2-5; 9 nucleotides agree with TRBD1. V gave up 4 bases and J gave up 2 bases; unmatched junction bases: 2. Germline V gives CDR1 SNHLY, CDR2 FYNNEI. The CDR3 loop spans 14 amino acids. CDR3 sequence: CASSGGTGQETQYF. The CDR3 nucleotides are TGTGCCAGCAGTGGGGGGACAGGGCAAGAGACCCAGTACTTC.

DNA for the CDR3: TGTGCCAGCAGTCTCACAGCCTTCGGGGAGCTGTTTTTT. Protein sequence: CASSLTAFGELFF. The chain employs TRBV12-3 or TRBV12-4 and TRBJ2-2, with D unclear. With 5 bases removed from V and 7 bases from J, the gap between germline ends came to 11 bases. The CDR3 covers 13 residues.

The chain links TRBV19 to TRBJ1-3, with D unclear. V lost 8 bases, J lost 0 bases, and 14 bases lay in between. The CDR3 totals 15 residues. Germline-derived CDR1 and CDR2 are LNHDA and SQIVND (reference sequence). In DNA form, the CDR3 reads TGTGCCAGTCTCCTTGTTTTGTACTCTGGAAACACCATATATTTT. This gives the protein CASLLVLYSGNTIYF.

CDR3 DNA: TGTGCCAGCAGCCCCTGGGGCGTAGGGGGCGCCACAGATACGCAGTATTTT. Amino acids: CASSPWGVGGATDTQYF. This chain uses TRBV7-3 with TRBJ2-3, with 7 bases identical to TRBD1. Per germline, CDR1 SGHTA and CDR2 FQGTGA. The CDR3 extends over 17 amino acids. The V segment lost 5 bases and the J segment 2 bases; nucleotides outside the gene matches: 13.

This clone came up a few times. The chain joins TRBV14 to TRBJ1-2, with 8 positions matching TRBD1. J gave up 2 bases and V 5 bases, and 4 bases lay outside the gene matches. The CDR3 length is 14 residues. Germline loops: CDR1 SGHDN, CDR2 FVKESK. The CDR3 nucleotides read TGTGCCAGCAGCGCGCGACAGGGGAACTATGGCTACACCTTC. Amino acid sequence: CASSARQGNYGYTF.

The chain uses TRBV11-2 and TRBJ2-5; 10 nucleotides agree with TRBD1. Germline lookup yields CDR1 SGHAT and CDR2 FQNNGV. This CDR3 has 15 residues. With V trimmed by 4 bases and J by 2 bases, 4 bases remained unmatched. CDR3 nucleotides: TGTGCCAGCAGCTCGGGACAGGGGCCTCAAGAGACCCAGTACTTC. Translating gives CASSSGQGPQETQYF.

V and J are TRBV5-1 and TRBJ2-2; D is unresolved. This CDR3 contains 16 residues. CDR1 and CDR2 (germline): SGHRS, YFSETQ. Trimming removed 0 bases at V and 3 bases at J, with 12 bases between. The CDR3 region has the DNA TGCGCCAGCAGCTTGGCGTTTGTAGAGGACACCGGGGAGCTGTTTTTT. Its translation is CASSLAFVEDTGELFF.

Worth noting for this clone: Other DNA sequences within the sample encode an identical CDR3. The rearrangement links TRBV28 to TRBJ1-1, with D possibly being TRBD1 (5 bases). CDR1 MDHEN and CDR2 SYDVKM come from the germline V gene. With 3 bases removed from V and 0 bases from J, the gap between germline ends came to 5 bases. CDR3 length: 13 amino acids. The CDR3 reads CASSFRVNTEAFF. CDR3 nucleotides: TGTGCCAGCAGTTTCAGGGTGAACACTGAAGCTTTCTTT.

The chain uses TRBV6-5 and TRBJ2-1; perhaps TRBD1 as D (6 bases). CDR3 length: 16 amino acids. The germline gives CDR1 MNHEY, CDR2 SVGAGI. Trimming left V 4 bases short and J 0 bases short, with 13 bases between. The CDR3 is CASSSFPDSSYNEQFF. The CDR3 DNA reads TGTGCCAGCAGTTCCTTCCCGGACAGCTCCTACAATGAGCAGTTCTTC.

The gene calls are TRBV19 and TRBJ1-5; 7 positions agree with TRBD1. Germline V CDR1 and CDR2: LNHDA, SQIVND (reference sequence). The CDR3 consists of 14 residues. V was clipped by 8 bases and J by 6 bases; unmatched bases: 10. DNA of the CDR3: TGTGCCAGTGTTTTCGAGGAGGGGGCTCAGCCCCAGCATTTT. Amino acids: CASVFEEGAQPQHF. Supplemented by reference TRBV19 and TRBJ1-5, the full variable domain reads DGGITQSPKYLFRKEGQNVTLSCEQNLNHDAMYWYRQDPGQGLRLIYYSQIVNDFQKGDIAEGYSVSREKKESFPLTVTSAQKNPTAFYLCASVFEEGAQPQHFGDGTRLSIL.

The CDR3 sequence: CASSSGQGGGYTF. CDR3 bases: TGTGCCAGCAGCTCCGGACAGGGAGGGGGCTACACCTTC. V is TRBV7-3 and J is TRBJ1-2; 8 bases match TRBD1. The germline V gene encodes CDR1 SGHTA and CDR2 FQGTGA. The CDR3 sequence is 13 residues long. The ends lost 4 bases at V and 8 bases at J; junction bases unmatched: 6.

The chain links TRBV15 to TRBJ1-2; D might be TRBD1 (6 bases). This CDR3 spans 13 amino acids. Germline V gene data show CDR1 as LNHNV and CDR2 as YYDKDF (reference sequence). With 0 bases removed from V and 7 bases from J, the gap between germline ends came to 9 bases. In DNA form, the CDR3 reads TGTGCCACCAGCAGAGATGGGGGCCCTGGCTACACCTTC. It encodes CATSRDGGPGYTF.

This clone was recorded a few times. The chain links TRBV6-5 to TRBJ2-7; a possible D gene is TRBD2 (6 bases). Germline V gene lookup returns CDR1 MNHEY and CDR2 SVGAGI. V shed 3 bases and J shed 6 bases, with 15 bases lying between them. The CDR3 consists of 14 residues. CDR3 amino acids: CASSYTGGGGEQYF. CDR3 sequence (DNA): TGTGCCAGCAGTTATACCGGGGGAGGAGGCGAGCAGTACTTC.

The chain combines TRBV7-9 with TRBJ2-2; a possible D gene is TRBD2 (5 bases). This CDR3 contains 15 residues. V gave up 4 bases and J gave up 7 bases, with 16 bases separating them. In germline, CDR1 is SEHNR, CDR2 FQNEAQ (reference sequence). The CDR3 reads CASSSPDSSVGELFF. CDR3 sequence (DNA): TGTGCCAGCAGCTCCCCGGACTCCTCGGTCGGGGAGCTGTTTTTT.

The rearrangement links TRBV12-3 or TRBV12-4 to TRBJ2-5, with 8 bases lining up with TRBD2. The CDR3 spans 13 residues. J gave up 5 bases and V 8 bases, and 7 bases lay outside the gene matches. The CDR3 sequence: CASGLAPRETQYF. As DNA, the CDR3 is TGTGCCAGCGGACTAGCCCCCAGGGAGACCCAGTACTTC.

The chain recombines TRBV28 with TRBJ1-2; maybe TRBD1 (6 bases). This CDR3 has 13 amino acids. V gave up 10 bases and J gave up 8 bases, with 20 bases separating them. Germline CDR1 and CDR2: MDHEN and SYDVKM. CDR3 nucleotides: TGTGCCACCGAGACGACAGGAAGGGAAGGCTACACCTTC. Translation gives CATETTGREGYTF.

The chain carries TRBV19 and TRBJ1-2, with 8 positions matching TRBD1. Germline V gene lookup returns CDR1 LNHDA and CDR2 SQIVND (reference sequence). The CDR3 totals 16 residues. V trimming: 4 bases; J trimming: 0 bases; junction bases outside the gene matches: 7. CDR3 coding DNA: TGTGCCAGTAGTACCTCCCCGGACAGGGCTAACTATGGCTACACCTTC. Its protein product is CASSTSPDRANYGYTF.